One T cell receptor (beta chain) is described in this entry. The antigen is undetermined. The data belong to a study of OX40 agonist ivuxolimab in advanced cancers. The overall study: At around 83% male, the cohort had a mean age of 60 years, ranging from about 20 to 79.

Findings and caveats of the study: At doses 0.1 to 3.0 mg/kg, CD4+ and CD8+ clones expanded.

Germline CDR1 SNHLY, CDR2 FYNNEI. The CDR3 sequence is 11 residues long. The ends were cut back, 8 bases at V and 12 bases at J, with 14 bases in the middle. Here immunoSEQ multiplex PCR was the method, and the copy in TCRdb shows in-frame clones only, minus some. Among some 80,000 clones listed, more than 75% were seen once. The V call is TRBV2, the J call TRBJ2-1; D is perhaps TRBD2 (5 bases). The TCR sequence derives from an adult with an advanced solid tumor such as melanoma, head and neck, liver or kidney cancer. The sequencing used CD4+ or CD8+ T cells sorted from blood, collected in a trial of the OX40 agonist ivuxolimab. The CDR3 loop is CASAGAAGQFF. For the CDR3, the DNA is TGTGCCAGCGCCGGAGCGGCCGGGCAGTTCTTC.